The rows below give T cell receptor beta chains drawn from one sample of a study of control samples from healthy donors and cancer patients. Here immunoSEQ multiplex PCR was the method, and the copy in TCRdb shows in-frame clones only, minus some. The table records approximately 59,000 clones, more than 70% of them present only once. Sequencing was done on a sample of PBMCs. These receptors all stem from a woman aged 55-69 years with lung cancer. Both conserved end residues are part of each CDR3. D genes are given only for firm matches. For some rows the clone size is stated as once, few or many, or as a class when expanded; others skip it.

cdr3_aa | cdr3_nt | j_call | v_call | clone_size | d_call
CASSLEYGQGGTF | TGCGCCAGCAGCTTGGAGTACGGACAGGGGGGGACTTTC | TRBJ2-6 | TRBV5-1 | few | TRBD1
CASSGGGGLNTGELFF | TGTGCCAGCAGTGGCGGGGGGGGGCTGAACACCGGGGAGCTGTTTTTT | TRBJ2-2 | TRBV6-1 | - | TRBD2
CASSRSGRQNNSPLHF | TGTGCCAGCTCCCGGAGCGGAAGGCAGAATAATTCACCCCTCCACTTT | TRBJ1-6 | TRBV18 | - | -
CASERDIQETQYF | TGTGCCAGCGAGCGGGACATCCAAGAGACCCAGTACTTC | TRBJ2-5 | TRBV2 | once | -
CATGQGGIQETQYF | TGTGCCACGGGACAGGGCGGTATCCAAGAGACCCAGTACTTC | TRBJ2-5 | TRBV10-3 | - | TRBD1
CASRGGQGSEKLFF | TGTGCCAGCAGAGGGGGGCAGGGCAGTGAAAAACTGTTTTTT | TRBJ1-4 | TRBV2 | once | -
CASSTGTSGAGEQFF | TGCGCCAGCAGTACCGGGACTAGCGGGGCGGGTGAGCAGTTCTTC | TRBJ2-1 | TRBV10-1 | once | TRBD2
CAISAGSDTEAFF | TGTGCCATCAGCGCCGGTTCGGACACGGAAGCTTTCTTT | TRBJ1-1 | TRBV10-3 | - | -
CASSEALLGESYYEQYF | TGTGCCAGCAGTGAAGCGCTTCTCGGTGAGAGTTACTACGAGCAGTACTTC | TRBJ2-7 | TRBV2 | - | -
CASQQGGETQYF | TGTGCCAGCCAACAGGGTGGAGAGACCCAGTACTTC | TRBJ2-5 | TRBV2 | once | -
CASSSHRGQGQQF | TGTGCCAGCAGCTCCCATCGAGGACAGGGCCAGCAGTTT | TRBJ1-1 | TRBV7-2 | - | TRBD1
CASSLGYRPGGSPLHF | TGTGCCAGCAGCTTAGGTTACAGGCCTGGGGGTTCACCCCTCCACTTT | TRBJ1-6 | TRBV7-2 | - | -
CASGGWPYEQYF | TGTGCCAGCGGGGGGTGGCCCTACGAGCAGTACTTC | TRBJ2-7 | TRBV28 | - | -
CASSNRAGGPVGELFF | TGTGCCAGCAGCAACCGAGCGGGAGGGCCGGTCGGGGAGCTGTTTTTT | TRBJ2-2 | TRBV7-3 | - | TRBD2
CATYRAYSNQPQHF | TGTGCCACCTATCGGGCATATAGCAATCAGCCCCAGCATTTT | TRBJ1-5 | TRBV6-5 | once | -
CASSLTGGVNTEAFF | TGTGCCAGCAGCTTGACAGGGGGAGTGAACACTGAAGCTTTCTTT | TRBJ1-1 | TRBV5-4 | few | TRBD1
CASSQEGGIGELFF | TGCGCCAGCAGCCAAGAAGGTGGCATCGGGGAGCTGTTTTTT | TRBJ2-2 | TRBV4-1 | - | -
CSARPSSGYTF | TGCAGTGCCCGACCTTCATCCGGCTACACCTTC | TRBJ1-2 | TRBV20-1 | few | -
CASSPYGQGSAEAFF | TGTGCCAGCAGTCCCTATGGACAGGGGTCCGCTGAAGCTTTCTTT | TRBJ1-1 | TRBV6-5 | - | TRBD1
CASSVAKITDTQYF | TGTGCCAGCAGCGTAGCGAAGATAACAGATACGCAGTATTTT | TRBJ2-3 | TRBV9 | - | -
CASSSSGVVTDTQYF | - | TRBJ2-3 | TRBV9 | - | -
CASSLGGPETQYF | TGCGCCAGCAGCTTGGGAGGACCGGAGACCCAGTACTTC | TRBJ2-5 | TRBV5-1 | once | -
CASSPQTQYF | TGTGCCAGCAGTCCCCAGACCCAGTACTTC | TRBJ2-5 | TRBV2 | - | -
CATGVGYEQYF | TGTGCCACCGGGGTGGGCTACGAGCAGTACTTC | TRBJ2-7 | TRBV10-3 | - | -